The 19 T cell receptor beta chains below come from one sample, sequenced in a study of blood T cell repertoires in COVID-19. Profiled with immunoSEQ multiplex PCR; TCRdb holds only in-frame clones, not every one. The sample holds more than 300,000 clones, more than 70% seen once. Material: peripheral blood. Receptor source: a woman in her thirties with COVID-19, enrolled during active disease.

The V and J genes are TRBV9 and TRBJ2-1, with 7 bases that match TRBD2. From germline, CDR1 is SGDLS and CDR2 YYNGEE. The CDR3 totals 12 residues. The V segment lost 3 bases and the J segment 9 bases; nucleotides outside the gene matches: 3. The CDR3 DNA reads TGTGCCAGCAGCGCGGGGACTACTGAGCAGTTCTTC. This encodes CASSAGTTEQFF. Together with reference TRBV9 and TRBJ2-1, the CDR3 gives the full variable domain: DSGVTQTPKHLITATGQRVTLRCSPRSGDLSVYWYQQSLDQGLQFLIQYYNGEERAKGNILERFSAQQFPDLHSELNLSSLELGDSALYFCASSAGTTEQFFGPGTRLTVL.

CDR3 in amino acids: CASRPIIWDRAYEQYF. Written as DNA, the CDR3 is TGTGCCAGCAGACCTATTATCTGGGACAGGGCCTACGAGCAGTACTTC. V and J are TRBV6-2 or TRBV6-3 and TRBJ2-7, with TRBD1 identical over 9 bases. The germline V gene encodes CDR1 MNHEY and CDR2 SVGEGT. Trimming at V came to 6 bases and at J to 2 bases, leaving 11 bases not matched to a gene. This CDR3 region has 16 residues.

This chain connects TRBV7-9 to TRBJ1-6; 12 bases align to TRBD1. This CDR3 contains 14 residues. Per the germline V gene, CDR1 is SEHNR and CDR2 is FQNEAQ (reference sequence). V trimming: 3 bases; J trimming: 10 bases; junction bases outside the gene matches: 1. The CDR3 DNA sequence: TGTGCCAGCAGCTTCGGGACAGGGGGCTCACCCCTCCACTTT. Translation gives CASSFGTGGSPLHF.

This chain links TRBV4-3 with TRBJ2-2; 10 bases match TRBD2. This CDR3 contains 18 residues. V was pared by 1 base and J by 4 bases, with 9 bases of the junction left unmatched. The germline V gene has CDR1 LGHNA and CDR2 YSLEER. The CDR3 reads CASSQVFSGRTFTGELFF. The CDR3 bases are TGCGCCAGCAGCCAAGTTTTTAGCGGGAGGACCTTCACCGGGGAGCTGTTTTTT.

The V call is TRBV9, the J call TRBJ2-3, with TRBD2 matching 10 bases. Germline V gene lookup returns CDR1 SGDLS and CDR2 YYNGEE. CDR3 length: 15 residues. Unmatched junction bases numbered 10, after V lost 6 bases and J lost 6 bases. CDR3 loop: CASTPSGSGWDTQYF. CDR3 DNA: TGTGCCAGCACCCCTAGCGGGAGTGGTTGGGATACGCAGTATTTT.

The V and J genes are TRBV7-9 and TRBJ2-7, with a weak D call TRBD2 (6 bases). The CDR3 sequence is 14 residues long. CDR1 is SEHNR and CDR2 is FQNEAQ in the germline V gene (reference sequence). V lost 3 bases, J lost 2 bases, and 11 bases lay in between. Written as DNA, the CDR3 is TGTGCCAGCAGCTTGGAGGGGAGAACCTACGAGCAGTACTTC. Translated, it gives CASSLEGRTYEQYF. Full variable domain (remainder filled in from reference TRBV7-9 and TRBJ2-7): DTGVSQNPRHKITKRGQNVTFRCDPISEHNRLYWYRQTLGQGPEFLTYFQNEAQLEKSRLLSDRFSAERPKGSFSTLEIQRTEQGDSAMYLCASSLEGRTYEQYFGPGTRLTVT.

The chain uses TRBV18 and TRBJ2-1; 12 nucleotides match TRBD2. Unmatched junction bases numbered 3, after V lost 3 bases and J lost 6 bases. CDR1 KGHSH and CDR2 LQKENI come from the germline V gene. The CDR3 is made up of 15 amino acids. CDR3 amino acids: CASSPGTSGFNEQFF. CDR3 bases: TGTGCCAGCTCACCTGGGACTAGCGGGTTCAATGAGCAGTTCTTC.

The CDR3 nucleotides are TGTGCCCCACACCATACGCAGTATTTT. This encodes CAPHHTQYF. V gene TRBV14 combines with J gene TRBJ2-3; no definite D call. V was shortened by 11 bases and J by 7 bases, with 7 bases between the two germline ends. The CDR3 extends over 9 amino acids. The germline gives CDR1 SGHDN, CDR2 FVKESK.

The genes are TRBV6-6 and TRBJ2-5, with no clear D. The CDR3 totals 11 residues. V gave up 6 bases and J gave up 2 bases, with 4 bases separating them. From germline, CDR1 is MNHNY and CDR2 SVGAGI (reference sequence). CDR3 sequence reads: CASSPQETQYF. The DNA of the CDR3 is TGTGCCAGCAGCCCGCAAGAGACCCAGTACTTC.

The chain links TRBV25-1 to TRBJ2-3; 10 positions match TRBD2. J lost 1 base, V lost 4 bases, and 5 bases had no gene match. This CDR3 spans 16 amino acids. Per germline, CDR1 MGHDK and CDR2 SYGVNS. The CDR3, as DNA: TGTGCCAGCAGTGCCCTAGCGGGAGTTGGCACAGATACGCAGTATTTT. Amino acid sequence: CASSALAGVGTDTQYF. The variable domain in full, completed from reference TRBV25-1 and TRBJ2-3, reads EADIYQTPRYLVIGTGKKITLECSQTMGHDKMYWYQQDPGMELHLIHYSYGVNSTEKGDLSSESTVSRIRTEHFPLTLESARPSHTSQYLCASSALAGVGTDTQYFGPGTRLTVL.

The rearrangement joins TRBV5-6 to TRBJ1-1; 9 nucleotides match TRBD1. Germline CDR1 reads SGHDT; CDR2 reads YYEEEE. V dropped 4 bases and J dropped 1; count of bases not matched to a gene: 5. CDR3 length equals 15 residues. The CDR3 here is CASSGRGQGNTEAFF. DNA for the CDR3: TGTGCCAGCAGCGGGCGGGGACAGGGGAACACTGAAGCTTTCTTT.

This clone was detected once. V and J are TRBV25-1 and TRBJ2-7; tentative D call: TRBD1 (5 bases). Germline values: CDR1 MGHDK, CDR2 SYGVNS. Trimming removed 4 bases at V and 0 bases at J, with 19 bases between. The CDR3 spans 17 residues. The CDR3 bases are TGTGCCAGCAGTGGGGTAAAACAGGTGAGGAGCTCCTACGAGCAGTACTTC. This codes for CASSGVKQVRSSYEQYF.

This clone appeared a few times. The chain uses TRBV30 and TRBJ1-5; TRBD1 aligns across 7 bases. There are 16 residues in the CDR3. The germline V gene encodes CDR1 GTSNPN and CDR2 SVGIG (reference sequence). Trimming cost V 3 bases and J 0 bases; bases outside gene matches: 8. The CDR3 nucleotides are TGTGCCTGGAGGGCCGGGACAGCTCCTAGCAATCAGCCCCAGCATTTT. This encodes CAWRAGTAPSNQPQHF.

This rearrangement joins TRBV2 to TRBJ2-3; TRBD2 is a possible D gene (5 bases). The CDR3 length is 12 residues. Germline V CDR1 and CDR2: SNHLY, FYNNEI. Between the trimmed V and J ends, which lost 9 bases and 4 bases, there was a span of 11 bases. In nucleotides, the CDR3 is TGTGCCAGGGGAGACTTCCCAGATACGCAGTATTTT. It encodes CARGDFPDTQYF.

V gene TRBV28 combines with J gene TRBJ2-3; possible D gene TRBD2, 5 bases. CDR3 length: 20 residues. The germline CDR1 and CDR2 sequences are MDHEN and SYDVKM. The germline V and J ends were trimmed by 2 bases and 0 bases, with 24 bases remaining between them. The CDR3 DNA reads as TGTGCCAGCAGTTTAATTCTAGGGAGCTCCCCTCCCTTTAGCACAGATACGCAGTATTTT. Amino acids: CASSLILGSSPPFSTDTQYF.

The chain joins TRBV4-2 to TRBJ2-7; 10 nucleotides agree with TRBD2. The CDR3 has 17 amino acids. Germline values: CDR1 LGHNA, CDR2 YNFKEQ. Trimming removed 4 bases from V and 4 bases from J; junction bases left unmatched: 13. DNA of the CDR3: TGTGCCAGCAGCCGGCTCGGAGGGACTAGCGAACTTTACGAGCAGTACTTC. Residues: CASSRLGGTSELYEQYF.

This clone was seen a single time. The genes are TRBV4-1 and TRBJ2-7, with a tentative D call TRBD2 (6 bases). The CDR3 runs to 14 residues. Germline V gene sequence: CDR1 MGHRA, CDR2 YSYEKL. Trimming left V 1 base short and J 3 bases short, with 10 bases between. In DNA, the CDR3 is TGCGCCAGCAGCCAAGGGGGAGGTGGCTACGAGCAGTACTTC. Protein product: CASSQGGGGYEQYF.

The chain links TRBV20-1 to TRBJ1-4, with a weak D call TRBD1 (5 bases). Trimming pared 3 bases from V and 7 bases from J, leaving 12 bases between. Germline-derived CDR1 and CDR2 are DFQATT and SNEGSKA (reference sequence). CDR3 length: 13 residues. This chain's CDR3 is CSASTGGAEKLFF. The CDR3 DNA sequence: TGCAGTGCTAGTACGGGTGGGGCTGAAAAACTGTTTTTT.

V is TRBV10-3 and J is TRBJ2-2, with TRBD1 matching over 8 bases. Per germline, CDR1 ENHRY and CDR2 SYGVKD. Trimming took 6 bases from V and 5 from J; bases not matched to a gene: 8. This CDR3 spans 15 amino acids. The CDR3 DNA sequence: TGTGCCATCAGATCCGACAGGGGCGGGACCGGGGAGCTGTTTTTT. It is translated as CAIRSDRGGTGELFF.